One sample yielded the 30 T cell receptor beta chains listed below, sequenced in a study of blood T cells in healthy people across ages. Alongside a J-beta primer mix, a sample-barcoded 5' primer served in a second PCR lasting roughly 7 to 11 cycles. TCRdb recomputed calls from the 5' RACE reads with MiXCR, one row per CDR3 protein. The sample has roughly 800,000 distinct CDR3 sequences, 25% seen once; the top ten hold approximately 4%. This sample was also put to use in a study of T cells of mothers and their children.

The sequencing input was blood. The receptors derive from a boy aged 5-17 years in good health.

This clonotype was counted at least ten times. CDR3 bases: TGCAGCGTTGAAGATCCGGGGGGCCGGGAGACCCAGTACTTC. Amino acid sequence: CSVEDPGGRETQYF. The chain joins TRBV29-1 to TRBJ2-5; D perhaps matches TRBD2 (7 bases). Trimming pared 0 bases from V and 5 bases from J, leaving 13 bases between. The germline CDR1 and CDR2 sequences are SQVTM and ANQGSEA. The CDR3 runs to 14 residues.

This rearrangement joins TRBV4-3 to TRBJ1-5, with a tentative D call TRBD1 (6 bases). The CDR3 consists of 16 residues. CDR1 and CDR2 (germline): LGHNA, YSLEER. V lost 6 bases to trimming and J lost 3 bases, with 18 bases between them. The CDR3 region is CASSFTVVGANQPQHF. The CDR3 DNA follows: TGCGCCAGCAGTTTCACCGTGGTGGGGGCCAATCAGCCCCAGCATTTT.

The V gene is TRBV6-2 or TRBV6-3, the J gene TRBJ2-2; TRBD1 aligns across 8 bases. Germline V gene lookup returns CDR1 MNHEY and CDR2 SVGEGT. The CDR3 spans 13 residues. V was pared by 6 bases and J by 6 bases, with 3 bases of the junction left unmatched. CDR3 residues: CASRDRVPGELFF. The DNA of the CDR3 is TGTGCCAGCAGGGACAGGGTTCCCGGGGAGCTGTTTTTT.

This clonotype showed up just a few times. The DNA of the CDR3 is TGTGCCATCAGTGTGGGACAAGTCAATGAGCAGTTCTTC. This codes for CAISVGQVNEQFF. The V and J genes are TRBV10-3 and TRBJ2-5; tentatively, D is TRBD1 (6 bases). The J call is uncertain, as TRBJ2-1 better fits the DNA end. The CDR3 is made up of 13 amino acids. In germline, CDR1 is ENHRY, CDR2 SYGVKD.

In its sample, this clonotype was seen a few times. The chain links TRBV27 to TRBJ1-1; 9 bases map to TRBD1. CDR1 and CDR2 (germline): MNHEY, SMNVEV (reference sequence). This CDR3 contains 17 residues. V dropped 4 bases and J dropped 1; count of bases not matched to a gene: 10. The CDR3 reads CASSSHLETGGNTEAFF. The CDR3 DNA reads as TGTGCCAGCAGTTCTCACCTAGAGACAGGGGGGAACACTGAAGCTTTCTTT.

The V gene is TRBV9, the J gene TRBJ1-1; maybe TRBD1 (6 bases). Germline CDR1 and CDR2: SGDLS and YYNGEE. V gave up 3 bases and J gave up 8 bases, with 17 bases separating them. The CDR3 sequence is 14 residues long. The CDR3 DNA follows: TGTGCCAGCAGCGAGGGAATTTCCGGGACAGAAGCTTTCTTT. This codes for CASSEGISGTEAFF.

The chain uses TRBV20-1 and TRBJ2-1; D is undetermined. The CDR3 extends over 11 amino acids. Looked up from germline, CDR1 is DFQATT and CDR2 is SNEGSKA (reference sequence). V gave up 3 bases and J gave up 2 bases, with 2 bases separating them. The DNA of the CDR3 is TGCAGTGCTAGGGCCTACAATGAGCAGTTCTTC. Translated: CSARAYNEQFF.

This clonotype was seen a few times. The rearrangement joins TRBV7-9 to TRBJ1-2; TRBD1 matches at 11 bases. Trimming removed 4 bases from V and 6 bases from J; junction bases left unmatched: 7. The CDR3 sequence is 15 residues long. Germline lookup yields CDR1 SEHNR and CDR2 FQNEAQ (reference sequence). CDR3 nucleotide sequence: TGTGCCAGCAGCTCAGGACAGGGGGCGCGGGATGGCTACACCTTC. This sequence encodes CASSSGQGARDGYTF.

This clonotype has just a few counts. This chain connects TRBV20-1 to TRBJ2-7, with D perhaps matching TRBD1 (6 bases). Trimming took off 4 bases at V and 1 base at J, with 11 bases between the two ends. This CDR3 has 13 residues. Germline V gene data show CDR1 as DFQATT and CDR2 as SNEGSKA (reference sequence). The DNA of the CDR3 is TGCAGTGCTATGCAGGGGAATTCCTACGAGCAGTACTTC. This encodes CSAMQGNSYEQYF.

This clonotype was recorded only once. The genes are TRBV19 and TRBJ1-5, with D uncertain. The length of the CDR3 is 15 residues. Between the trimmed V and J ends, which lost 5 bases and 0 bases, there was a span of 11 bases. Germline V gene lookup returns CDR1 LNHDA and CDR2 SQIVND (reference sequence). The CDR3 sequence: CASSGTAYSNQPQHF. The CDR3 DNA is TGTGCCAGTAGTGGCACAGCGTATAGCAATCAGCCCCAGCATTTT.

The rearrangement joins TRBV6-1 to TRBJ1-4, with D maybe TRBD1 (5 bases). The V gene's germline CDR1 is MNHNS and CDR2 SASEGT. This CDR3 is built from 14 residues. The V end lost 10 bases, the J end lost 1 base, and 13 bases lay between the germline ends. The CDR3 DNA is TGTGCCATCGATCCTCAGGGAACTAATGAAAAACTGTTTTTT. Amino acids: CAIDPQGTNEKLFF.

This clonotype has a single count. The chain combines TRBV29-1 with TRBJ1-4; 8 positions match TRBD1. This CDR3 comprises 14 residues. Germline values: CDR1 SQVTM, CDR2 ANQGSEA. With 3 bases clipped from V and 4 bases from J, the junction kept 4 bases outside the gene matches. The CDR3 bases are TGCAGCGTTGATTCGGGACAGGATAATGAAAAACTGTTTTTT. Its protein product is CSVDSGQDNEKLFF. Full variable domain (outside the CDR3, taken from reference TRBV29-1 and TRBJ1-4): SAVISQKPSRDICQRGTSLTIQCQVDSQVTMMFWYRQQPGQSLTLIATANQGSEATYESGFVIDKFPISRPNLTFSTLTVSNMSPEDSSIYLCSVDSGQDNEKLFFGSGTQLSVL.

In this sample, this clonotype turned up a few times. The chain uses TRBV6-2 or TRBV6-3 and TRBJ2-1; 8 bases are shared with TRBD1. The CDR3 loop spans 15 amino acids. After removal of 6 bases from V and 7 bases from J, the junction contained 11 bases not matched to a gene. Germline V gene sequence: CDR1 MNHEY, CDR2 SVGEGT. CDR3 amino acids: CASRPLRQGANEQFF. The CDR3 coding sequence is TGTGCCAGCAGACCCCTTAGGCAGGGGGCAAATGAGCAGTTCTTC.

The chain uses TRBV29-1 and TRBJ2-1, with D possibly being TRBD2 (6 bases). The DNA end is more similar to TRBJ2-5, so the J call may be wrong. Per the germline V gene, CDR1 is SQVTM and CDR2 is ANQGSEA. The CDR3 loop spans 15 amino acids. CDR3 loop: CSSRGSAEPMETQYF. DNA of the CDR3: TGCAGCTCCCGGGGGAGTGCAGAGCCGATGGAGACCCAGTACTTC.

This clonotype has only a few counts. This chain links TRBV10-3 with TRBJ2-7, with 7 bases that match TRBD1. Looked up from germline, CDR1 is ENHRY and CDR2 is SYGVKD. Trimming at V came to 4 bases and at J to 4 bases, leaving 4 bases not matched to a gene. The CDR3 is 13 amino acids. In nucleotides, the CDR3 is TGTGCCATCAGTGGACCACAGGGGTACGAGCAGTACTTC. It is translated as CAISGPQGYEQYF.

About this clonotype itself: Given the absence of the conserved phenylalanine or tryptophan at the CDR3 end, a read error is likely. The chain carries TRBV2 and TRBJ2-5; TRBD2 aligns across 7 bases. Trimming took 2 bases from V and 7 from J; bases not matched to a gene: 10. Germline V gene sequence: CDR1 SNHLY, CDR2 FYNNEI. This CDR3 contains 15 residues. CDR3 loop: CASSENRRRLATQYL. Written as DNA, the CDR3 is TGTGCCAGCAGTGAAAATCGGAGGAGACTAGCGACCCAGTACCTC.

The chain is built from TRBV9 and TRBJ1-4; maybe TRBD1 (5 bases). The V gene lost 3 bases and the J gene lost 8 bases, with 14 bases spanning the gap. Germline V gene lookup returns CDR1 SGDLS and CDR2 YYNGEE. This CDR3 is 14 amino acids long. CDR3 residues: CASSGGVQPEKLFF. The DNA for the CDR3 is TGTGCCAGCAGCGGGGGGGTCCAGCCCGAAAAACTGTTTTTT.

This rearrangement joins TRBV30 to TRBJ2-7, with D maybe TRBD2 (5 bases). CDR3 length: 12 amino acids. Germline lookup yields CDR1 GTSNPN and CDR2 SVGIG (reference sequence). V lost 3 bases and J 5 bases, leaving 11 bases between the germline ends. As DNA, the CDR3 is TGTGCCTGGAGCCCCAGCGGACACGAGCAGTACTTC. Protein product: CAWSPSGHEQYF.

The CDR3: CASSMTGTAVNEQFF. The CDR3 DNA reads as TGCGCCAGCAGCATGACCGGGACAGCGGTCAATGAGCAGTTCTTC. This chain connects TRBV5-1 to TRBJ2-1, with 7 bases that match TRBD1. There are 15 residues in the CDR3. Germline CDR1 SGHRS, CDR2 YFSETQ. With 4 bases clipped from V and 6 bases from J, the junction kept 10 bases outside the gene matches.

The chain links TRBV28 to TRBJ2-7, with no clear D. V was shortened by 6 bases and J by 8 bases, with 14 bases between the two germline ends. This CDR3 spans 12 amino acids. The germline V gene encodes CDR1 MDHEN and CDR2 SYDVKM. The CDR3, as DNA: TGTGCCAGCAGCCCGGACGGTTACCAGCAGTACTTC. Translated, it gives CASSPDGYQQYF.

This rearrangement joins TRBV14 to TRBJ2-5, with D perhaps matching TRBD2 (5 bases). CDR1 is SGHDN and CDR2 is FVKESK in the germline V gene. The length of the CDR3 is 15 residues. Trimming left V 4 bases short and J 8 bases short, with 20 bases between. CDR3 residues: CASSRDGAVRATQYF. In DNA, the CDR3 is TGTGCCAGCAGCCGCGATGGAGCGGTACGAGCTACCCAGTACTTC.

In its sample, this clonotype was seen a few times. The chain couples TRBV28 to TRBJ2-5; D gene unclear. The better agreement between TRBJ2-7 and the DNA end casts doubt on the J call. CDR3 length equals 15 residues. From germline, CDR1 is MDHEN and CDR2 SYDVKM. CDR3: CASSLPGLSSYEQYF. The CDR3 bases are TGTGCCAGCAGTCTGCCAGGTTTGAGCTCCTACGAGCAGTACTTC.

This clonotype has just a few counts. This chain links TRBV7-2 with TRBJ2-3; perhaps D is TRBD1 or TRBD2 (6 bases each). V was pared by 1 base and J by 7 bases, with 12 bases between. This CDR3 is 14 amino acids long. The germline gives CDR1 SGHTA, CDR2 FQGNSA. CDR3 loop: CASSLEWGAYTQYF. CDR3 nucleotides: TGTGCCAGCAGCTTAGAGTGGGGGGCGTATACGCAGTATTTT.

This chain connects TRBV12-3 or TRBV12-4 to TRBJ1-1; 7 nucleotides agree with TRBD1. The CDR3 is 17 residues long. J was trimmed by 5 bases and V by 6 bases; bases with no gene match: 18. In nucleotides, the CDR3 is TGTGCCAGCAGGATAGGGACAGTCAGTTTTCAGGTTACTGAAGCTTTCTTT. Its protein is CASRIGTVSFQVTEAFF.

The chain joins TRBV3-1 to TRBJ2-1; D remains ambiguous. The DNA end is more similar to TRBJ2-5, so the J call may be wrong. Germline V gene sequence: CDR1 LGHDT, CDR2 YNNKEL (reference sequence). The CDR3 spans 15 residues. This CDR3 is CASSQDPSKGETQYF. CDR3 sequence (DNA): TGTGCCAGCAGCCAAGATCCATCCAAAGGAGAGACCCAGTACTTC.

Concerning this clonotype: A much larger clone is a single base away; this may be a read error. The CDR3, as DNA: TGCAGTGTTACAGGGGGCGCTGGGGCCAACGTCCTGACTTTC. Protein sequence: CSVTGGAGANVLTF. V and J are TRBV20-1 and TRBJ2-6; TRBD1 aligns across 9 bases. Losses at the gene ends were 7 bases for V and 2 bases for J; bases not matched to a gene: 3. CDR1 and CDR2 from the germline V gene are DFQATT and SNEGSKA (reference sequence). The CDR3 is made up of 14 amino acids.

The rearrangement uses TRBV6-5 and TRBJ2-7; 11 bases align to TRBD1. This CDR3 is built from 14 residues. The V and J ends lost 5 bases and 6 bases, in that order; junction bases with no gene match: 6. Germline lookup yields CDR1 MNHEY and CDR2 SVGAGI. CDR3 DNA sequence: TGTGCCAGCAGTGTCGGGACAGGGGGTTGCGAGCAGTACTTC. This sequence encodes CASSVGTGGCEQYF.

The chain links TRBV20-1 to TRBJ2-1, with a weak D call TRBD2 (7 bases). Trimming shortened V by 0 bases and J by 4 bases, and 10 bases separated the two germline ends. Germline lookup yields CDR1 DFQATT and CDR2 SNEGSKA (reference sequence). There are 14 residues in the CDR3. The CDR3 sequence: CSARERGPYNEQFF. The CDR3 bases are TGCAGTGCTAGAGAGCGGGGGCCTTACAATGAGCAGTTCTTC.

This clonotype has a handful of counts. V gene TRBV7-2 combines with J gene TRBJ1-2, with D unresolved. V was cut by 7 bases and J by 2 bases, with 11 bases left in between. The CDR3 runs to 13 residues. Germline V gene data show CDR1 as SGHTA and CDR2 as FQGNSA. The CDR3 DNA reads TGTGCCAGCATCAGAGCGTTAAACTATGGCTACACCTTC. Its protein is CASIRALNYGYTF.

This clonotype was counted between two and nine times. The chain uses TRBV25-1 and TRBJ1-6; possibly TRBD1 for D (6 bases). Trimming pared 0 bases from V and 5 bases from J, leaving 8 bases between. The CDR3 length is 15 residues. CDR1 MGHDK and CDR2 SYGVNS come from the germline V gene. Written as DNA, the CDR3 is TGTGCCAGCAGTGAATATAGGGGGAATAATTCACCCCTCCACTTT. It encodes CASSEYRGNNSPLHF.